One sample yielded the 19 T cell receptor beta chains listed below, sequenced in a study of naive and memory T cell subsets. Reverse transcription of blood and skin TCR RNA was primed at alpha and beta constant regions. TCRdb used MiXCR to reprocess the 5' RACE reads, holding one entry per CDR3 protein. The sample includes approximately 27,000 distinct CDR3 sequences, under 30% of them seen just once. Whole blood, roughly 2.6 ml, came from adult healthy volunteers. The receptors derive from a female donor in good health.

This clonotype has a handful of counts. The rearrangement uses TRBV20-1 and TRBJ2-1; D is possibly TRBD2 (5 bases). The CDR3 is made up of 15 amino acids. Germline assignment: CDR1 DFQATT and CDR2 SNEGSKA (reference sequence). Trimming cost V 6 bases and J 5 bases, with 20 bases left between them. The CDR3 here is CSAPLARAANNEQFF. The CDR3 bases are TGCAGTGCCCCGCTCGCAAGAGCGGCTAACAATGAGCAGTTCTTC.

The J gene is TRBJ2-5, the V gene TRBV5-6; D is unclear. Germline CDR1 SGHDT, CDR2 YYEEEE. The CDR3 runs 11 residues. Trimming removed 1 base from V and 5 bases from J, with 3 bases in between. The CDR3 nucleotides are TGTGCCAGCAGCTTGTTGGAGACCCAGTACTTC. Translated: CASSLLETQYF.

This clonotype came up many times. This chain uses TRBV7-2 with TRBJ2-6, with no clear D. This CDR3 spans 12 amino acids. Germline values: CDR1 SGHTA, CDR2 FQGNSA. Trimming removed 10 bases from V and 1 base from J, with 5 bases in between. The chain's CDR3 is CATASGANVLTF. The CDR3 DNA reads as TGTGCCACAGCTTCTGGGGCCAACGTCCTGACTTTC.

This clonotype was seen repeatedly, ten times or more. CDR3 sequence reads: CSATPLAGGPYEQYF. CDR3 in DNA: TGCAGTGCTACCCCATTAGCGGGAGGGCCCTACGAGCAGTACTTC. The chain carries TRBV20-1 and TRBJ2-7; TRBD2 matches 11 bases. This CDR3 is 15 amino acids long. With V trimmed by 4 bases and J by 2 bases, 7 bases remained unmatched. Germline-derived CDR1 and CDR2 are DFQATT and SNEGSKA (reference sequence).

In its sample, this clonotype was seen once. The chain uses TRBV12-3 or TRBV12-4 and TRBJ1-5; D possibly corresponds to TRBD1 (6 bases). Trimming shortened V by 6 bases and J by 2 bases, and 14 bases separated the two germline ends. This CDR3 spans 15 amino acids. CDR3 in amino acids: CASSRTGSGNQPQHF. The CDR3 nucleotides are TGTGCCAGCAGCCGTACAGGGTCAGGCAATCAGCCCCAGCATTTT.

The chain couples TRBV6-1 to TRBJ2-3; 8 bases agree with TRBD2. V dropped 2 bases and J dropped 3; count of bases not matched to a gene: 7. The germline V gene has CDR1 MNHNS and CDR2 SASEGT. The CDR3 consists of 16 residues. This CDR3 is CASSELGGRLTDTQYF. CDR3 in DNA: TGTGCCAGCAGTGAACTCGGCGGGAGGTTAACAGATACGCAGTATTTT.

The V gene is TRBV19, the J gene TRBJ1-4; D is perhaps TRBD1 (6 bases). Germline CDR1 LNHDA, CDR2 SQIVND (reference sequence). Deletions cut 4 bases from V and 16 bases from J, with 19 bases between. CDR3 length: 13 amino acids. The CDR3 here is CASSTSSPGQQFF. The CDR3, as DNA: TGTGCCAGTAGTACCTCTTCGCCGGGACAACAGTTTTTT. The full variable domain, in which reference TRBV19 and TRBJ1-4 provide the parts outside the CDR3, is DGGITQSPKYLFRKEGQNVTLSCEQNLNHDAMYWYRQDPGQGLRLIYYSQIVNDFQKGDIAEGYSVSREKKESFPLTVTSAQKNPTAFYLCASSTSSPGQQFFGSGTQLSVL.

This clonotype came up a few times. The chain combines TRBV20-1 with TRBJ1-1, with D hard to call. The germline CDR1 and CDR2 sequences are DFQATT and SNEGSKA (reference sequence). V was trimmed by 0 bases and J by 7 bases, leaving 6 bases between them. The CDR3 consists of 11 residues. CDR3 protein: CSAREQLEAFF. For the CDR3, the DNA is TGCAGTGCTAGAGAACAGCTTGAAGCTTTCTTT.

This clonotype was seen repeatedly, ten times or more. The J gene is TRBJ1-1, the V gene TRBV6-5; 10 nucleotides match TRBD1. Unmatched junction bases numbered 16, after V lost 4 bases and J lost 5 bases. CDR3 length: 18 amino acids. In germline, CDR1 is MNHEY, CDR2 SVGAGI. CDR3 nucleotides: TGTGCCAGCAGTTCCGCAACCCTGGACAGGGGGGCCGGGACTGAAGCTTTCTTT. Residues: CASSSATLDRGAGTEAFF.

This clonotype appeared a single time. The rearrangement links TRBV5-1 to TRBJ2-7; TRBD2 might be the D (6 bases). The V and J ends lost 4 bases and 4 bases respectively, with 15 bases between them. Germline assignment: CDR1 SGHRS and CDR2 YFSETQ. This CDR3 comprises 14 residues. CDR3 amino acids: CASSPEAAGYEQYF. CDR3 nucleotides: TGCGCCAGCAGCCCGGAGGCCGCGGGGTACGAGCAGTACTTC. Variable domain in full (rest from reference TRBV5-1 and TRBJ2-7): KAGVTQTPRYLIKTRGQQVTLSCSPISGHRSVSWYQQTPGQGLQFLFEYFSETQRNKGNFPGRFSGRQFSNSRSEMNVSTLELGDSALYLCASSPEAAGYEQYFGPGTRLTVT.

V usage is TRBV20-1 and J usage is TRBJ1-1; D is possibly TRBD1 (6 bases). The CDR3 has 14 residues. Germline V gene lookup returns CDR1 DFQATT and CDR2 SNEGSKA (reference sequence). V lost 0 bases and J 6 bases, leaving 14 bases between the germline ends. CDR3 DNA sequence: TGCAGTGCTAGAGATACCAGGGGCAGGGCTGAAGCTTTCTTT. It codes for CSARDTRGRAEAFF.

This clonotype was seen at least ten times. The CDR3 sequence: CSAGPLAGGDTQYF. CDR3 coding DNA: TGCAGTGCCGGGCCACTAGCGGGAGGAGATACGCAGTATTTT. The chain combines TRBV20-1 with TRBJ2-3; 12 positions agree with TRBD2. The CDR3 has 14 amino acids. Germline V gene sequence: CDR1 DFQATT, CDR2 SNEGSKA (reference sequence). With 6 bases clipped from V and 5 bases from J, the junction kept 6 bases outside the gene matches.

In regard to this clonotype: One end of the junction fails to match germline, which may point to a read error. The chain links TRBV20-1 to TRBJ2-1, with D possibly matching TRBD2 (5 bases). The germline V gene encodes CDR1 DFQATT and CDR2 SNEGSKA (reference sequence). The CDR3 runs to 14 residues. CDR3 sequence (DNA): TGCAGTGCTAGAGCCTCAGATCTGACTACCGTCATGGACTTC. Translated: CSARASDLTTVMDF.

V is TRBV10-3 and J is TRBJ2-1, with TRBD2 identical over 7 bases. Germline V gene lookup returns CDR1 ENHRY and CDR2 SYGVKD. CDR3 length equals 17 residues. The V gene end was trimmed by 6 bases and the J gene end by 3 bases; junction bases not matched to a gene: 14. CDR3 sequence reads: CAISPGAGAGFYNEQFF. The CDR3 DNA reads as TGTGCCATCAGCCCGGGAGCCGGAGCGGGATTCTACAATGAGCAGTTCTTC.

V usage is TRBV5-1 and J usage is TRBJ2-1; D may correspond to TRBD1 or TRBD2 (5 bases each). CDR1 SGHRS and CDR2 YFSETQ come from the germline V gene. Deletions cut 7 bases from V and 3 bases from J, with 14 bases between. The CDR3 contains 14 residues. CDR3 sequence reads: CASDRDGHYNEQFF. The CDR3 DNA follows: TGCGCCAGCGACCGGGACGGTCACTACAATGAGCAGTTCTTC.

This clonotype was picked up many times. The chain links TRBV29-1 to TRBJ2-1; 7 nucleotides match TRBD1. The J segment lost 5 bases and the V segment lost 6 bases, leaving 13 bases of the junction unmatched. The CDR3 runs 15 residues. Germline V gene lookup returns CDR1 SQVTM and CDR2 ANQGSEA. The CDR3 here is CSVTGTARLHNEQFF. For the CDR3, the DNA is TGCAGCGTAACCGGGACAGCTAGGTTACACAATGAGCAGTTCTTC.

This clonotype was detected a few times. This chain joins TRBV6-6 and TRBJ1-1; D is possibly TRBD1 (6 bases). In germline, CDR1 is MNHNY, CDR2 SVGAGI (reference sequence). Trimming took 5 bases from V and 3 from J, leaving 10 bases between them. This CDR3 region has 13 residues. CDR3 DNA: TGTGCCAGCAGTGAACAGGGATACACTGAAGCTTTCTTT. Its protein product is CASSEQGYTEAFF.

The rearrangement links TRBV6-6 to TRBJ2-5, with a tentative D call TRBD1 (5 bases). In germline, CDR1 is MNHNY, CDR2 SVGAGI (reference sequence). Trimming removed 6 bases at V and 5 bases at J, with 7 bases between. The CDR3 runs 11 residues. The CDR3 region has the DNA TGTGCCAGCAGGAACAGGGAGACCCAGTACTTC. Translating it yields CASRNRETQYF.

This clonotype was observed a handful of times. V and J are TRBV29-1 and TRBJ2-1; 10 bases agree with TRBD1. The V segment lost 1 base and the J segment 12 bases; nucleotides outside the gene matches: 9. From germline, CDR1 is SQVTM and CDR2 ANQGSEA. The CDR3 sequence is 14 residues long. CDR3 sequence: CSVEARDRGWLQFF. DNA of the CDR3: TGCAGCGTTGAAGCAAGGGACAGGGGATGGCTGCAGTTCTTC.